This entry lists 27 T cell receptor beta chains sequenced from one sample in a study of blood T cell repertoires in COVID-19. TCRdb's table, derived via immunoSEQ multiplex PCR, lists solely in-frame clones and lacks some. The sample has 200,000 to 300,000 clones, more than 80% seen once. Material for sequencing was peripheral blood. Source of these receptors: a woman older than 75 with COVID-19, enrolled during active disease.

The CDR3, as DNA: TGTGCCAGCAGCCAACAGGGGAGAGGCGCAGATACGCAGTATTTT. As protein: CASSQQGRGADTQYF. The chain has TRBV11-2 and TRBJ2-3, with 7 bases lining up with TRBD1. The germline V gene encodes CDR1 SGHAT and CDR2 FQNNGV. V trimming: 5 bases; J trimming: 4 bases; junction bases outside the gene matches: 9. The CDR3 extends over 15 amino acids.

V is TRBV3-1 (or the pseudogene TRBV3-2) and J is TRBJ2-7; D is undetermined. Germline V lookup: CDR1 LGHDT, CDR2 YNNKEL (reference sequence). The CDR3 loop spans 15 amino acids. The ends were cut back, 6 bases at V and 5 bases at J, with 20 bases in the middle. CDR3 in amino acids: CASRRNALGKDEQYF. The CDR3 nucleotides are TGTGCCAGCAGGCGGAACGCTTTGGGTAAGGACGAGCAGTACTTC.

This clone has only one observation. The V gene is TRBV5-4, the J gene TRBJ1-2; a weak D match, TRBD1 (5 bases). CDR1 is SGHNT, CDR2 YYREEE, per germline (reference sequence). CDR3 length: 14 amino acids. Trimming took 2 bases from V and 8 from J, leaving 16 bases between them. CDR3 sequence reads: CASSLGQLRGGYTF. CDR3 coding DNA: TGTGCCAGCAGCTTAGGACAACTTAGGGGCGGCTACACCTTC.

The chain carries TRBV7-9 and TRBJ2-7, with 7 bases matching TRBD1. The CDR3 consists of 14 residues. The ends lost 5 bases at V and 3 bases at J; junction bases unmatched: 7. Per germline, CDR1 SEHNR and CDR2 FQNEAQ (reference sequence). CDR3 sequence: CASSPPGQYYEQYF. The CDR3 DNA sequence: TGTGCCAGCAGCCCACCGGGACAGTACTACGAGCAGTACTTC.

The rearrangement joins TRBV12-3 or TRBV12-4 to TRBJ2-7, with 10 bases lining up with TRBD2. The CDR3 has 13 residues. The J segment lost 5 bases and the V segment lost 2 bases, leaving 0 bases of the junction unmatched. The CDR3 region has the DNA TGTGCCAGCAGTTTAACTAGCGGGGACGAGCAGTACTTC. This sequence encodes CASSLTSGDEQYF.

This clone was observed a single time. The rearrangement links TRBV11-2 to TRBJ2-3; D is perhaps TRBD2 (6 bases). V was cut by 3 bases and J by 3 bases, with 13 bases left in between. This CDR3 is 15 amino acids long. Per the germline V gene, CDR1 is SGHAT and CDR2 is FQNNGV. The CDR3 nucleotides read TGTGCCAGCAGCTTTTCCGGAGGGAAGACAGATACGCAGTATTTT. Protein product: CASSFSGGKTDTQYF.

The genes are TRBV4-1 and TRBJ1-5, with 8 nucleotides matching TRBD1. CDR3 length equals 16 residues. The junction had 7 bases not matched to a gene; V was cut back by 4 bases and J by 2 bases. In germline, CDR1 is MGHRA, CDR2 YSYEKL. This CDR3 reads CASSPGQGGGNQPQHF. Written as DNA, the CDR3 is TGCGCCAGCAGCCCAGGACAGGGTGGTGGCAATCAGCCCCAGCATTTT.

This clone occurred a few times. This chain links TRBV19 with TRBJ2-7; D perhaps matches TRBD2 (6 bases). The CDR3 runs to 13 residues. Germline CDR1 LNHDA, CDR2 SQIVND (reference sequence). V was shortened by 7 bases and J by 5 bases, with 15 bases between the two germline ends. The CDR3 here is CASKRTGVNEQYF. The CDR3 nucleotides read TGTGCCAGTAAGAGGACGGGAGTCAACGAGCAGTACTTC. The variable domain in full, with the rest retrieved from reference TRBV19 and TRBJ2-7, is DGGITQSPKYLFRKEGQNVTLSCEQNLNHDAMYWYRQDPGQGLRLIYYSQIVNDFQKGDIAEGYSVSREKKESFPLTVTSAQKNPTAFYLCASKRTGVNEQYFGPGTRLTVT.

V is TRBV5-4 and J is TRBJ2-7; perhaps TRBD2 as D (6 bases). This CDR3 is 14 amino acids long. Germline V gene lookup returns CDR1 SGHNT and CDR2 YYREEE (reference sequence). The V and J ends lost 3 bases and 2 bases respectively, with 12 bases between them. The CDR3 nucleotides are TGTGCCAGCAGCTCGGGAGAAGTCCCCTACGAGCAGTACTTC. It is translated as CASSSGEVPYEQYF.

This clone has only a few counts. This chain uses TRBV6-1 with TRBJ2-7, with 7 bases matching TRBD1. The J segment lost 2 bases and the V segment lost 3 bases, leaving 4 bases of the junction unmatched. The CDR3 runs 14 residues. The germline gives CDR1 MNHNS, CDR2 SASEGT. The CDR3 spells CASSDLRGPYEQYF. The CDR3 bases are TGTGCCAGCAGTGATTTGAGGGGGCCCTACGAGCAGTACTTC.

DNA of the CDR3: TGTGCCAGCTCAAACAGGGAACGTACGCAGTATTTT. Translated: CASSNRERTQYF. The chain is built from TRBV18 and TRBJ2-3; D might be TRBD1 (6 bases). Germline CDR1 is KGHSH and CDR2 is LQKENI. V gave up 5 bases and J gave up 8 bases, with 11 bases separating them. CDR3 length: 12 residues.

The V call is TRBV6-5, the J call TRBJ1-1; D is possibly TRBD1 (6 bases). V lost 6 bases, J lost 2 bases, and 10 bases lay in between. CDR1 MNHEY and CDR2 SVGAGI come from the germline V gene. This CDR3 is built from 13 residues. This CDR3 is CASRRGGNTEAFF. In DNA, the CDR3 is TGTGCCAGCAGAAGGGGGGGCAACACTGAAGCTTTCTTT.

As DNA, the CDR3 is TGTGCCAGCAGCCAAGGGAAGGGACTAGCGGGAGGAGATGAGCAGTTCTTC. Protein product: CASSQGKGLAGGDEQFF. The chain has TRBV3-1 (or the pseudogene TRBV3-2) and TRBJ2-1, with 15 bases matching TRBD2. The V gene end was trimmed by 1 base and the J gene end by 8 bases; junction bases not matched to a gene: 6. The CDR3 sequence is 17 residues long. The germline CDR1 and CDR2 sequences are LGHDT and YNNKEL (reference sequence).

The rearrangement links TRBV11-3 to TRBJ2-2; D is possibly TRBD1 (6 bases). V was clipped by 5 bases and J by 6 bases, with 19 bases between them. The CDR3 sequence is 16 residues long. CDR1 and CDR2 (germline): SGHNT, YENEEA. The CDR3 DNA is TGTGCCAGCAGCCTACTGGGACACCCTTGGGCCGGGGAGCTGTTTTTT. Protein sequence: CASSLLGHPWAGELFF.

The chain uses TRBV6-5 and TRBJ1-4; D gene unclear. This CDR3 comprises 14 residues. Germline V gives CDR1 MNHEY, CDR2 SVGAGI. V was clipped by 8 bases and J by 0 bases, with 10 bases between them. CDR3 in amino acids: CASARTATNEKLFF. CDR3 in DNA: TGTGCCAGCGCCAGGACTGCAACTAATGAAAAACTGTTTTTT.

The chain links TRBV13 to TRBJ1-2; tentative D call: TRBD1 (5 bases). Looked up from germline, CDR1 is PRHDT and CDR2 is FYEKMQ (reference sequence). The CDR3 loop spans 18 amino acids. The V end lost 2 bases, the J end lost 3 bases, and 22 bases lay between the germline ends. The CDR3 loop is CASSLFSQGGDRYYGYTF. The CDR3 coding sequence is TGTGCCAGCAGCTTATTTAGTCAGGGTGGAGACCGCTACTATGGCTACACCTTC.

The chain joins TRBV7-8 to TRBJ2-5; the match to TRBD1 covers 7 bases. CDR1 is SGHVS, CDR2 FQNEAQ, per germline. This CDR3 region has 14 residues. The trim removed 5 bases at V and 1 base at J, leaving 4 bases unmatched. The CDR3 region is CASSNRGGQETQYF. Here the CDR3 DNA reads TGTGCCAGCAGCAACAGGGGTGGCCAAGAGACCCAGTACTTC.

This clone was counted once. CDR3 loop: CASSILGTSGPETQYF. The DNA for the CDR3 is TGTGCCAGTAGTATCCTCGGGACTAGCGGTCCCGAGACCCAGTACTTC. The chain combines TRBV19 with TRBJ2-5; TRBD2 aligns across 11 bases. Germline V gene data show CDR1 as LNHDA and CDR2 as SQIVND (reference sequence). This CDR3 has 16 amino acids. J lost 5 bases, V lost 3 bases, and 8 bases had no gene match.

The V gene is TRBV2, the J gene TRBJ1-6, with TRBD1 identical over 10 bases. Germline CDR1 SNHLY, CDR2 FYNNEI. V was pared by 6 bases and J by 9 bases, with 8 bases of the junction left unmatched. The CDR3 loop spans 15 amino acids. CDR3 region: CASRGGGQGVSPLHF. Written as DNA, the CDR3 is TGTGCCAGCAGGGGCGGTGGACAGGGGGTTTCACCCCTCCACTTT.

This chain links TRBV4-1 with TRBJ2-1; a weak D match, TRBD2 (5 bases). The germline gives CDR1 MGHRA, CDR2 YSYEKL. Deletions cut 0 bases from V and 0 bases from J, with 12 bases between. The CDR3 contains 17 residues. CDR3 region: CASSQDSDLHSYNEQFF. The CDR3 region has the DNA TGCGCCAGCAGCCAAGATAGCGACTTACACTCCTACAATGAGCAGTTCTTC.

J is TRBJ1-5 and V is TRBV5-6; D may be TRBD1 (6 bases). Trimming left V 5 bases short and J 7 bases short, with 19 bases between. The CDR3 is made up of 15 amino acids. Germline V gene sequence: CDR1 SGHDT, CDR2 YYEEEE. CDR3 in DNA: TGTGCCAGCAGTTACAGGGAAAGCTTGGGACAGCCCCAGCATTTT. Amino acid sequence: CASSYRESLGQPQHF.

The chain recombines TRBV11-2 with TRBJ1-1; D perhaps matches TRBD1 (5 bases). V lost 3 bases and J lost 2, with 10 bases in between. Germline V CDR1 and CDR2: SGHAT, FQNNGV. The CDR3 runs to 14 residues. This chain's CDR3 is CASSLETANTEAFF. In DNA, the CDR3 is TGTGCCAGCAGCTTGGAGACAGCTAACACTGAAGCTTTCTTT.

The chain couples TRBV29-1 to TRBJ1-1; maybe TRBD1 (5 bases). Germline V gene lookup returns CDR1 SQVTM and CDR2 ANQGSEA. V was shortened by 4 bases and J by 1 base, with 10 bases between the two germline ends. This CDR3 has 13 residues. The CDR3 DNA reads as TGCAGCGTTGGGCGACAGCCGAACACTGAAGCTTTCTTT. It specifies CSVGRQPNTEAFF.

The chain carries TRBV12-1 and TRBJ1-6; the tabulated D call, TRBD1, remains unverified against the DNA. TRBV12-1 is noted as a pseudogene. The CDR3 spans 16 residues. CDR3 sequence: CASSFMTGQINSPLHF. Written as DNA, the CDR3 is TGTGCCAGCAGCTTTATGACAGGCCAGATTAATTCACCCCTCCACTTT.

This sequence joins TRBV28 and TRBJ2-7; 12 bases are shared with TRBD1. The CDR3 sequence is 15 residues long. V trimming: 5 bases; J trimming: 6 bases; junction bases outside the gene matches: 8. From germline, CDR1 is MDHEN and CDR2 SYDVKM. CDR3 amino acids: CASSRPGQGAGEQYF. The CDR3 DNA sequence: TGTGCCAGCAGTCGCCCGGGACAGGGGGCGGGCGAGCAGTACTTC.

This sequence joins TRBV11-2 and TRBJ1-5, with D maybe TRBD1 (5 bases). This CDR3 region has 15 residues. Germline lookup yields CDR1 SGHAT and CDR2 FQNNGV. Trimming shortened V by 5 bases and J by 3 bases, and 14 bases separated the two germline ends. CDR3 in amino acids: CASSPSGGFNQPQHF. The CDR3 DNA is TGTGCCAGCAGCCCCAGTGGGGGGTTCAATCAGCCCCAGCATTTT. The entire variable domain, with the rest obtained from reference TRBV11-2 and TRBJ1-5, is as follows: EAGVAQSPRYKIIEKRQSVAFWCNPISGHATLYWYQQILGQGPKLLIQFQNNGVVDDSQLPKDRFSAERLKGVDSTLKIQPAKLEDSAVYLCASSPSGGFNQPQHFGDGTRLSIL.

The V and J genes are TRBV7-9 and TRBJ1-1, with D hard to call. CDR3 length: 15 amino acids. Trimming cost V 5 bases and J 4 bases, with 17 bases left between them. Germline V gives CDR1 SEHNR, CDR2 FQNEAQ (reference sequence). CDR3 sequence reads: CASSADWKGGTEAFF. CDR3 DNA: TGTGCCAGCAGCGCGGATTGGAAAGGAGGCACTGAAGCTTTCTTT.